The 8 T cell receptor beta chains reported below all come from one sample, sequenced in a study of blood T cell repertoires in COVID-19. Sequenced by immunoSEQ multiplex PCR; TCRdb stores in-frame clones only, minus some. The sample gives over 150,000 clones, around 90% of which show up once; approximately 2% is in the top ten. The source material was PBMCs or T cells enriched from blood (not recorded which). These receptors were collected from a woman between 25 and 40 years old who had recovered from COVID-19.

This chain uses TRBV27 with TRBJ1-5, with D perhaps TRBD1 (6 bases). The CDR3 totals 15 residues. V was trimmed by 4 bases and J by 0 bases, leaving 10 bases between them. Germline CDR1 MNHEY, CDR2 SMNVEV (reference sequence). The CDR3 is CASSSQGHSNQPQHF. The CDR3 DNA is TGTGCCAGCAGTTCCCAGGGACATAGCAATCAGCCCCAGCATTTT.

The chain combines TRBV19 with TRBJ2-1; D is possibly TRBD2 (5 bases). Trimming left V 5 bases short and J 15 bases short, with 20 bases between. Germline-derived CDR1 and CDR2 are LNHDA and SQIVND (reference sequence). The CDR3 is made up of 13 amino acids. The DNA for the CDR3 is TGTGCCAGTAGTCAATCCCGAGTCATAGCGCCGTTCTTC. It translates to CASSQSRVIAPFF.

This clone was counted a few times. The J gene is TRBJ2-7, the V gene TRBV3-1 (or the pseudogene TRBV3-2); D is perhaps TRBD1 (6 bases). Germline CDR1 LGHDT, CDR2 YNNKEL (reference sequence). This CDR3 is 16 amino acids long. The ends were cut back, 0 bases at V and 2 bases at J, with 14 bases in the middle. Written as DNA, the CDR3 is TGTGCCAGCAGCCAAGACCAGGGGCTTAGGCCCTACGAGCAGTACTTC. Residues: CASSQDQGLRPYEQYF.

The CDR3 DNA reads as TGCGCCAGCAGCTTGTTGAACTCGGCTGAAGCTTTCTTT. This gives the protein CASSLLNSAEAFF. The chain uses TRBV5-1 and TRBJ1-1, with no clear D. Per germline, CDR1 SGHRS and CDR2 YFSETQ. CDR3 length: 13 residues. Trimming cost V 1 base and J 6 bases, with 10 bases left between them.

The genes are TRBV10-3 and TRBJ2-3, with a possible D match to TRBD1 (5 bases). This CDR3 is built from 12 residues. The ends were cut back, 8 bases at V and 6 bases at J, with 12 bases in the middle. Germline CDR1 reads ENHRY; CDR2 reads SYGVKD. For the CDR3, the DNA is TGTGCCATCGGGGCCCCCGGGGATACGCAGTATTTT. This encodes CAIGAPGDTQYF.

The chain joins TRBV3-1 (or the pseudogene TRBV3-2) to TRBJ2-1; 10 positions match TRBD1. J was trimmed by 10 bases and V by 3 bases; bases with no gene match: 3. CDR1 is LGHDT and CDR2 is YNNKEL in the germline V gene (reference sequence). CDR3 length: 13 residues. CDR3 DNA: TGTGCCAGCAGCCAGGACAGGGGGTGGGAGCAGTTCTTC. Its protein product is CASSQDRGWEQFF.

The chain links TRBV18 to TRBJ1-4; TRBD1 matches 7 bases. Looked up from germline, CDR1 is KGHSH and CDR2 is LQKENI. V lost 5 bases to trimming and J lost 8 bases; unmatched junction nucleotides: 11. The CDR3 length is 15 residues. In DNA, the CDR3 is TGTGCCAGCTCATCGGAGACAGGGAGACGGGAAAAACTGTTTTTT. It specifies CASSSETGRREKLFF.

The chain carries TRBV13 and TRBJ2-3; D may be TRBD2 (5 bases). The V end lost 8 bases, the J end lost 4 bases, and 13 bases lay between the germline ends. CDR1 and CDR2 from the germline V gene are PRHDT and FYEKMQ (reference sequence). The CDR3 length is 13 residues. Here the CDR3 DNA reads TGTGCCAGCCGTGGAACGAGGGCAGATACGCAGTATTTT. Encoded protein: CASRGTRADTQYF.